This T cell receptor (beta chain) was captured by sequencing in a study of long-term antiretroviral therapy in people with HIV. Notes on this clone: Antigen: not known.

This CDR3 spans 13 amino acids. V lost 8 bases and J lost 0, with 8 bases in between. The germline gives CDR1 LNHDA, CDR2 SQIVND (reference sequence). It was version v3.0 of the immunoSEQ assay that was run at survey level. 40,000-50,000 T-cell genomes per sample were the sequencing target. Profiled with immunoSEQ multiplex PCR; TCRdb holds only in-frame clones, not every one. The sample contains 30,000 or so clones, approximately 90% of which appear only once. From each donor, at least one pre-ART PBMC sample and at least two post-ART PBMC samples were obtained. Each sample contained about 0.9-10 million cryopreserved PBMC, thawed before DNA extraction. Notes on the study in general: The study found narrower CDR3 length ranges in HIV repertoires than in controls.

The receptor comes from a woman younger than 35 with HIV. The sample here was unsorted PBMCs, taken 0.5 years after starting antiretroviral therapy. The chain links TRBV19 to TRBJ1-3; tentatively, D is TRBD1 (5 bases). The chain's CDR3 is CASWGFSGNTIYF. CDR3 DNA sequence: TGTGCCAGTTGGGGCTTCTCTGGAAACACCATATATTTT.